This T cell receptor (beta chain) was recovered during a study of T cell clusters in autoimmune cytopenias. Germline-derived CDR1 and CDR2 are MNHEY and SMNVEV (reference sequence). The CDR3 extends over 14 amino acids. TRB was amplified from around 0.25 ug of peripheral blood genomic DNA per sample. Multiplex touch-down PCR amplified TRB using TRB-A and TRB-B pools in one tube. TCRdb re-called the multiplex PCR reads and catalogs CDR3 proteins one per entry, DNA excluded. The listing contains roughly 6,100 distinct CDR3 sequences. These same data were also listed under a study on T cell repertoires in aging, cancer and after chemotherapy.

V and J are TRBV27 and TRBJ2-5. The receptor's source is a human donor in good health. Sequencing used peripheral blood. The CDR3 sequence: CASSLSRGVGTQYF.